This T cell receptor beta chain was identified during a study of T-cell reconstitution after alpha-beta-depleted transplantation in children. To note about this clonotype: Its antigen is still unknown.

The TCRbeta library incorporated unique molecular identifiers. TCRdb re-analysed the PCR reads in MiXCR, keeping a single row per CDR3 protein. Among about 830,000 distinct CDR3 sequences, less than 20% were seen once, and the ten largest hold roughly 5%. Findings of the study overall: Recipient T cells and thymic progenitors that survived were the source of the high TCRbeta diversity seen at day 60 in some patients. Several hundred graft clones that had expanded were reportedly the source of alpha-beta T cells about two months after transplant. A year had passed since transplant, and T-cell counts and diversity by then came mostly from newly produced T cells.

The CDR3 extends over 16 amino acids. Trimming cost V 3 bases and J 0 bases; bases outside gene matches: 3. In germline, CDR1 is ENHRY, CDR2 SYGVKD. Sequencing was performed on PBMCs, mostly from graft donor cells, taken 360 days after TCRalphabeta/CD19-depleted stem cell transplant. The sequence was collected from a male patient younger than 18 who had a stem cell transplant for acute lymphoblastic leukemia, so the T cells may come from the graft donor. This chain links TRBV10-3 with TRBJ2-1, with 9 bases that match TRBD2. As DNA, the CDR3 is TGTGCCATCAGTGACCTAGCGGGGCGCTCCTACAATGAGCAGTTCTTC. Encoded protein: CAISDLAGRSYNEQFF.